This T cell receptor (beta chain) was obtained from a study of T cell responses to AZD1222 COVID-19 vaccine. This clone occurred once. V gave up 5 bases and J gave up 4 bases; unmatched junction bases: 10. The germline gives CDR1 KGHDR, CDR2 SFDVKD. The CDR3 has 17 residues. Repertoires were generated with immunoSEQ multiplex PCR, while TCRdb's copy carries only in-frame clones and drops some. The table lists around 140,000 clones, around 90% of them singletons. The TCR originated in an adult who received the AZD1222 COVID-19 vaccine. The chain is built from TRBV24-1 and TRBJ1-2; 12 bases agree with TRBD1. This material consisted of peripheral blood, taken 28 days after the second AZD1222 dose. The CDR3 loop reads CATSGLAGTGGAYGYTF. The CDR3 coding sequence is TGTGCCACCAGTGGCCTTGCCGGGACAGGGGGCGCCTATGGCTACACCTTC.